The entry that follows covers one T cell receptor beta chain sequence. Its antigen is currently not known. With a much larger clone just one base away, this may be a read error. Germline trimming: 7 bases from V, 5 bases from J; junction bases outside gene matches: 7. From the germline V gene, CDR1 is KGHDR and CDR2 is SFDVKD. CDR3 length: 13 amino acids, cysteine to phenylalanine. The only DNA kept is the CDR3, 39 bases in frame from the first base. This record belongs to a study of T cells in Graves' hyperthyroidism and ophthalmopathy (dated by TCRdb to about 2019). As for the study more broadly: To identify distinguishing TCR V-J signatures, a discovery cohort of 100 patients was used, comprising some 43 with Graves' ophthalmopathy and around 57 with stable Graves' hyperthyroidism. Prospective prediction of ophthalmopathy was tested in an independent validation cohort of fewer than 20 hyperthyroidism patients and 15 to 17 patients who later progressed to ophthalmopathy. The 100 discovery patients were divided at random into training and test sets in a 7:3 ratio. In over five Graves' hyperthyroidism patients, the study also compared T-cell repertoires from thyroid tissue with T-cell repertoires from blood. Following sampling, methimazole starting at 30 mg daily was given to hyperthyroidism patients, and high-dose intravenous methylprednisolone was given to ophthalmopathy patients. The paper describes TCR Vbeta CDR3 sequencing of 120 to 150 peripheral blood samples, made up of 43 ophthalmopathy patients, some 80 hyperthyroidism patients and 17 progressor patients. Overall results and qualifications from the work: Sample size was not statistically predetermined, and investigators were not blinded to group allocation. In validation, the model predicted progression to ophthalmopathy with 55% to 71% sensitivity and 72% to 85% specificity, a median of about 6.7 months before onset. Ophthalmopathy was separated from stable hyperthyroidism by a 13 V-J signature model, with 85% to 90% sensitivity and approximately 81% specificity obtained in cross-validation and 80%/75% obtained in testing. Most expanded thyroid clonotypes (frequency above 0.001) were also found in blood, which suggests that blood repertoires may mirror thyroid immune responses.

Exclusion was applied to patients with uncontrolled infections, other autoimmune diseases, pregnancy or lactation. Diagnoses relied on clinical symptoms, serum thyroxine and TRAb, thyroid ultrasound and orbital computed tomography. Trizol reagent was used to extract total RNA, and RNA quality was then checked on an Agilent 2100 Bioanalyzer. The TCR beta CDR3 regions were amplified from RNA transcripts. A first-round RT-PCR of the TCR CDR3 used the HTBI primer set with the Qiagen OneStep RT-PCR kit. Libraries were constructed in a second round of multiplex PCR, after which size selection and purification were performed. The libraries were sequenced on an Illumina HiSeq2000 using paired-end 100 bp reads. In the authors' own workflow: Raw data were processed with SOAPnuke, discarding reads with adapters, uncalled bases, mean Phred below 15, or no exact constant-primer or identifier match. COPE v1.2.5 was used to merge high-quality paired reads, and clonotypes were defined as unique nucleotide sequences. MiTCR v1.1 was used to align clonotypes to the IMGT TRBV, TRBD and TRBJ reference segments. Only V-J combinations with frequency above 0.0001, covering 99% to 99.2% of repertoires, were analysed. A TCS score was defined as the ratio of F50 (clonal expansion) to E x V (chaos), with BLOSUM62-based TCRdist applied between CDR3 peptides within each V-J. Welch's t-statistics and random forest reduced around 510 V-J features to about 12, which were used in a naive Bayes classifier (R e1071). Thyroid-blood repertoire similarity was quantified with the Morisita-Horn index. The raw public data were reprocessed by TCRdb itself: fastp quality trimming at Q25, MiXCR clonotype calling, in-frame beta chains only. Entries that share a CDR3 protein sequence are merged under the most common genes and DNA. These V and J calls are TCRdb output, not the study's own analysis. Here the sample has hundreds of thousands of distinct CDR3 sequences; roughly 46% occur a single time. About 7% of the sample is held by the ten biggest clonotypes.

Sequenced input: peripheral blood or thyroid tissue (not recorded which). This TCR was sampled from an adult man with Graves' disease, either hyperthyroidism or ophthalmopathy (not recorded which). The V and J segments used are TRBV24-1 and TRBJ2-7; a stretch of 7 junction bases matches TRBD1. The CDR3 protein: CATRGTASNEQYF. Here is the DNA: TGTGCCACCAGGGGGACAGCATCTAACGAGCAGTACTTC.